These 10 T cell receptor beta chains share one sample of origin, sequenced in a study of immune heterogeneity within non-small cell lung tumors. TCR beta CDR3 was amplified by multiplex PCR, first round around 10 cycles, 32 V and 13 J primers. TCRdb passed the multiplex PCR reads through MiXCR, listing each CDR3 protein once. The profile covers more than 14,000 distinct CDR3 sequences, with 25% to 35% appearing a single time and roughly 5.4% taken by the ten largest. The starting template was genomic DNA from bulk tumor, 550 to 700 ng per sample. Several biopsies were spaced far apart within each primary tumor and obtained as surgery took place. The patients were newly diagnosed with non-small cell lung cancer, had not been treated, and had curative surgery. What was sequenced was lung tumor tissue. These receptors originate from a man aged 35-49 years with non-small cell lung cancer.

This clonotype has a handful of counts. The chain uses TRBV20-1 and TRBJ2-3, with unresolved D. The length of the CDR3 is 15 residues. Germline assignment: CDR1 DFQATT and CDR2 SNEGSKA (reference sequence). The ends were cut back, 6 bases at V and 0 bases at J, with 16 bases in the middle. The CDR3 DNA reads TGCAGTGCGGACCCCCCCACGGAAAGCACAGATACGCAGTATTTT. Translating it yields CSADPPTESTDTQYF.

This clonotype was picked up a small number of times. The J gene is TRBJ2-1, the V gene TRBV11-3; D gene ambiguous. The germline V and J ends were trimmed by 5 bases and 0 bases, with 14 bases remaining between them. The CDR3 has 16 amino acids. The germline V gene encodes CDR1 SGHNT and CDR2 YENEEA. The CDR3 sequence is CASSPRSQSSYNEQFF. DNA for the CDR3: TGTGCCAGCAGCCCCCGGTCCCAGAGCTCCTACAATGAGCAGTTCTTC. Complete variable domain (other parts from reference TRBV11-3 and TRBJ2-1): EAGVVQSPRYKIIEKKQPVAFWCNPISGHNTLYWYLQNLGQGPELLIRYENEEAVDDSQLPKDRFSAERLKGVDSTLKIQPAELGDSAVYLCASSPRSQSSYNEQFFGPGTRLTVL.

The table lists this clonotype with a few counts. The V call is TRBV9, the J call TRBJ2-1; 9 nucleotides line up with TRBD2. Germline CDR1 is SGDLS and CDR2 is YYNGEE. The V segment lost 2 bases and the J segment 4 bases; nucleotides outside the gene matches: 4. The CDR3 sequence is 15 residues long. The chain's CDR3 is CASSVETSGYNEQFF. The CDR3 bases are TGTGCCAGCAGCGTCGAGACTAGCGGTTACAATGAGCAGTTCTTC. Based on the CDR3 plus reference TRBV9 and TRBJ2-1, the full variable domain is DSGVTQTPKHLITATGQRVTLRCSPRSGDLSVYWYQQSLDQGLQFLIQYYNGEERAKGNILERFSAQQFPDLHSELNLSSLELGDSALYFCASSVETSGYNEQFFGPGTRLTVL.

This clonotype was detected only a few times. The rearrangement joins TRBV5-5 to TRBJ2-3; the D gene could be TRBD1 or TRBD2 (6 bases each). The CDR3 consists of 14 residues. V lost 5 bases and J 5 bases, leaving 15 bases between the germline ends. Germline V gives CDR1 SGHKS, CDR2 YYEKEE (reference sequence). In DNA form, the CDR3 reads TGTGCCAGCAGTCTGCAGGGGACTCGAGATACGCAGTATTTT. Protein product: CASSLQGTRDTQYF.

This clonotype qualifies as medium-sized. The chain recombines TRBV10-1 with TRBJ1-5; no clear D gene. The CDR3 is made up of 13 amino acids. The V gene's germline CDR1 is WNHNN and CDR2 SYGVQD (reference sequence). V lost 4 bases, J lost 4 bases, and 8 bases lay in between. The CDR3 protein is CASSARPNQPQHF. CDR3 coding DNA: TGCGCCAGCAGTGCCAGGCCTAATCAGCCCCAGCATTTT.

This chain connects TRBV20-1 to TRBJ1-5; D gene ambiguous. In germline, CDR1 is DFQATT, CDR2 SNEGSKA (reference sequence). The V gene lost 0 bases and the J gene lost 0 bases, with 18 bases spanning the gap. The CDR3 has 18 residues. In nucleotides, the CDR3 is TGCAGTGCTAGAGATCGAGCACGGTCGATCAATAGCAATCAGCCCCAGCATTTT. Encoded protein: CSARDRARSINSNQPQHF.

By frequency in the sample, this clonotype is large. The chain combines TRBV7-9 with TRBJ2-3; 9 nucleotides line up with TRBD1. Germline trimming cut 5 bases from V and 5 bases from J; bases unmatched to any gene: 11. CDR3 length: 16 residues. The germline gives CDR1 SEHNR, CDR2 FQNEAQ (reference sequence). The CDR3: CASSLPGDRALDTQYF. The CDR3 DNA follows: TGTGCCAGCAGCCTCCCTGGGGACAGGGCTCTAGATACGCAGTATTTT.

In regard to this clonotype: Given a much more abundant clone one base away, this may be a read error. V usage is TRBV7-8 and J usage is TRBJ1-2; 7 positions match TRBD1. The germline gives CDR1 SGHVS, CDR2 FQNEAQ. The CDR3 runs to 17 residues. Here the CDR3 DNA reads TGTGCCAGCGGCTTAGTAGGCAGGGGGTTGGGAGCTGATGGCTACACCTTC. Amino acids: CASGLVGRGLGADGYTF.

A remark on this clonotype: A read error may explain this, as a much larger clone is one base away. The chain couples TRBV10-3 to TRBJ1-2; 9 nucleotides align to TRBD1. This CDR3 has 15 residues. The V gene's germline CDR1 is ENHRY and CDR2 SYGVKD. The chain's CDR3 is CAIMGTGRFDYGYAF. The CDR3 DNA sequence: TGTGCCATCATGGGGACAGGGCGATTTGACTATGGCTACGCCTTC.

Regarding this clonotype: This may stem from a read error, because a much larger clone lies one nucleotide away. The CDR3 reads CAIIGSQNTIYF. CDR3 sequence (DNA): TGTGCCATCATAGGCAGCCAAAACACCATATATTTT. This rearrangement joins TRBV10-3 to TRBJ1-3; no definite D call. Germline V lookup: CDR1 ENHRY, CDR2 SYGVKD. V was pared by 7 bases and J by 6 bases, with 10 bases between. This CDR3 is 12 amino acids long.